The 8 T cell receptor beta chains listed next were all sequenced from one sample in a study of Ad26.COV2.S vaccination and SARS-CoV-2 variants. Treatment specified: 15 to 20 received Ad26.COV2.S at low or high dose, single or two shots; several received placebo; per-sample allocation not given. Specimen acquisition occurred on day 63 following the initial vaccine or placebo injection. Data came from immunoSEQ multiplex PCR; TCRdb stores just in-frame clones and leaves some out. The sample yields 300,000 to 350,000 clones, about 86% seen once. The sample was peripheral blood, taken in a trial of Ad26.COV2.S vaccine versus placebo. These receptor sequences come from a person between 18 and 60 years old who received the Ad26.COV2.S COVID-19 vaccine or a placebo.

The chain recombines TRBV15 with TRBJ2-1; D is possibly TRBD1 (5 bases). This CDR3 region has 14 residues. Trimming stripped 5 bases from V and 5 bases from J, with 13 bases between. CDR1 and CDR2 from the germline V gene are LNHNV and YYDKDF (reference sequence). The CDR3 DNA sequence: TGTGCCACCAGCCAGGGTGAAATTCACAATGAGCAGTTCTTC. It specifies CATSQGEIHNEQFF.

This clone has only one observation. The genes are TRBV6-5 and TRBJ1-2; no clear D gene. The CDR3 sequence is 14 residues long. The germline V gene encodes CDR1 MNHEY and CDR2 SVGAGI. Trimming shortened V by 0 bases and J by 4 bases, and 9 bases separated the two germline ends. Here the CDR3 reads CASSYSRGIYGYTF. CDR3 in DNA: TGTGCCAGCAGTTACTCGCGAGGGATCTATGGCTACACCTTC.

The V and J genes are TRBV3-1 (or the pseudogene TRBV3-2) and TRBJ2-5; tentatively, D is TRBD1 (6 bases). The V end was cut by 4 bases, the J end by 4 bases, with 19 bases between. The CDR3 runs to 16 residues. Per the germline V gene, CDR1 is LGHDT and CDR2 is YNNKEL (reference sequence). The CDR3 DNA reads as TGTGCCAGCAGCCTAGCAACAGGGAGAGTCGGAGAGACCCAGTACTTC. Translation: CASSLATGRVGETQYF.

The chain couples TRBV5-4 to TRBJ2-2; D is ambiguous. The CDR3 consists of 13 residues. Germline values: CDR1 SGHNT, CDR2 YYREEE (reference sequence). Deletions cut 4 bases from V and 5 bases from J, with 9 bases between. CDR3: CASSQSRTGELFF. CDR3 coding DNA: TGTGCCAGCAGCCAAAGTCGGACCGGGGAGCTGTTTTTT. Drawing the rest from reference TRBV5-4 and TRBJ2-2, the complete variable domain is ETGVTQSPTHLIKTRGQQVTLRCSSQSGHNTVSWYQQALGQGPQFIFQYYREEENGRGNFPPRFSGLQFPNYSSELNVNALELDDSALYLCASSQSRTGELFFGEGSRLTVL.

This chain links TRBV9 with TRBJ2-2, with D tentatively TRBD1 (6 bases). This CDR3 is built from 15 residues. The V end was cut by 0 bases, the J end by 3 bases, with 9 bases between. Germline V gene sequence: CDR1 SGDLS, CDR2 YYNGEE. The CDR3 here is CASSVGNRDTGELFF. The CDR3 region has the DNA TGTGCCAGCAGCGTAGGTAACAGGGACACCGGGGAGCTGTTTTTT.

V is TRBV29-1 and J is TRBJ2-7, with 8 bases lining up with TRBD1. The CDR3 covers 13 residues. Looked up from germline, CDR1 is SQVTM and CDR2 is ANQGSEA. Trimming removed 5 bases from V and 2 bases from J; junction bases left unmatched: 5. CDR3 in amino acids: CSVRMTGAYEQYF. CDR3 nucleotide sequence: TGCAGCGTTCGCATGACAGGGGCCTACGAGCAGTACTTC.

This chain connects TRBV4-1 to TRBJ2-5, with D perhaps TRBD2 (5 bases). The V and J ends lost 4 bases and 2 bases respectively, with 14 bases between them. The CDR3 spans 15 residues. Germline CDR1 reads MGHRA; CDR2 reads YSYEKL. CDR3 bases: TGCGCCAGCAGCCCTTTAGGACTGAGGCAAGAGACCCAGTACTTC. Protein product: CASSPLGLRQETQYF.

V usage is TRBV24-1 and J usage is TRBJ2-5, with D perhaps assigned TRBD1 or TRBD2 (5 bases each). Germline loops: CDR1 KGHDR, CDR2 SFDVKD. The V end was cut by 4 bases, the J end by 5 bases, with 16 bases between. The CDR3 covers 15 residues. This CDR3 reads CATSDGRTGTETQYF. The CDR3 DNA reads as TGTGCCACCAGTGACGGCCGGACTGGGACCGAGACCCAGTACTTC.